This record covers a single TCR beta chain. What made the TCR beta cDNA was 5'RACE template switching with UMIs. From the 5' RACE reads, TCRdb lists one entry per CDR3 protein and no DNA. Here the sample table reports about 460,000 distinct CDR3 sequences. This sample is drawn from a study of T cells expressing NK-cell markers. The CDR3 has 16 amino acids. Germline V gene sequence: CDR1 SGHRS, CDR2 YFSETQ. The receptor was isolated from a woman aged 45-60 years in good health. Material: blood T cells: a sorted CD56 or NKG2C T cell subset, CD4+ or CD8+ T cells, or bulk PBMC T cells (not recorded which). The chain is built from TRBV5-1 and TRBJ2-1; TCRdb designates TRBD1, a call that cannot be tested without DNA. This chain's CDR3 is CASSLNPGKARGEQFF.